This TCR beta chain was recovered during a study of vaccination and CD4 T cells after COVID-19. Background on the study: The authors used overlapping spike peptides from SARS-CoV-2, HCoV-NL63, HCoV-OC43 and HCoV-229E to stimulate cells.

Relative to its sample, this clonotype is medium-sized. The antigen remains undetermined. The Oncomine TCR Beta short-read assay was applied to DNA of cultured CD4+ T cells. MiXCR was run by TCRdb on the PCR reads, yielding one entry per CDR3 protein. The sample carries some 2,600 distinct CDR3 sequences, 20% to 25% recorded once. Treatment denoted: roughly 11-day PBMC culture with coronavirus spike peptide pools or control peptides (ViraFEST assay). In this cohort, PCR tests turned positive between March and December 2020, predating US Alpha, Beta and Delta variants. Following culture for about 9 days, CD4+ T cells were isolated by negative selection. Findings of the study overall: The cohort comprised relatively few convalescent patients, and no early post-infection timepoints were analyzed.

CDR1 is SGHTA, CDR2 FQGNSA, per germline. CDR3 length equals 16 residues. V was cut by 3 bases and J by 5 bases, with 18 bases left in between. The chain couples TRBV7-2 to TRBJ2-3; the D gene is possibly TRBD2 (6 bases). The clonotype comes from a human donor who had recovered from COVID-19. Input material: CD4+ T cells from blood, cultured in vitro. The CDR3 reads CASSFLGGNQGDTQYF. The CDR3 region has the DNA TGTGCCAGCAGCTTTTTGGGGGGAAATCAGGGAGATACGCAGTATTTT.